The 16 T cell receptor beta chains below come from one sample, sequenced in a study of T-cell memory formation after mild COVID-19. TCRdb itself ran the 5' RACE reads through MiXCR, one entry per CDR3 protein. The data hold about 390,000 distinct CDR3 sequences, with approximately 21% observed a single time. Source material: PBMCs or a T cell subset sorted from them (not recorded which). The receptors originated from an adult woman who had mild COVID-19 (a few samples of this study predate the infection). Cell type and time point are not known.

V usage is TRBV7-8 and J usage is TRBJ2-5, with 11 nucleotides matching TRBD2. From germline, CDR1 is SGHVS and CDR2 FQNEAQ. Trimming removed 5 bases from V and 3 bases from J; junction bases left unmatched: 8. The length of the CDR3 is 16 residues. CDR3 sequence reads: CASSGTSGRVEETQYF. The DNA of the CDR3 is TGTGCCAGCAGCGGCACTAGCGGGAGAGTGGAAGAGACCCAGTACTTC.

This clonotype was detected a few times. The gene calls are TRBV12-3 or TRBV12-4 and TRBJ2-7; 9 bases match TRBD1. V shed 8 bases, J shed 2 bases, and the junction held 4 bases outside the gene matches. The CDR3 extends over 13 amino acids. As DNA, the CDR3 is TGTGCCAGCCGGGACAGGGACACCTACGAGCAGTACTTC. Encoded protein: CASRDRDTYEQYF.

The chain joins TRBV7-2 to TRBJ1-2; D gene uncertain. CDR3 length: 15 residues. Germline loops: CDR1 SGHTA, CDR2 FQGNSA. V was clipped by 1 base and J by 4 bases, with 13 bases between them. CDR3 nucleotide sequence: TGTGCCAGCAGCTTAGGTGTAGGGATAGTCTATGGCTACACCTTC. It translates to CASSLGVGIVYGYTF.

The chain combines TRBV7-9 with TRBJ2-1; 11 nucleotides align to TRBD2. The CDR3 has 16 residues. V dropped 0 bases and J dropped 8; count of bases not matched to a gene: 6. CDR1 is SEHNR, CDR2 FQNEAQ, per germline (reference sequence). CDR3 DNA sequence: TGTGCCAGCAGCTTAGCCACTAGCGGGAGAGGGGATGAGCAGTTCTTC. As protein: CASSLATSGRGDEQFF.

This clonotype occurred a few times. This may be a read error, as it is one base from a much larger clone. V is TRBV7-9 and J is TRBJ2-1; a weak D match, TRBD1 (5 bases). The CDR3 is made up of 11 amino acids. The V gene lost 4 bases and the J gene lost 12 bases, with 10 bases spanning the gap. CDR1 is SEHNR and CDR2 is FQNEAQ in the germline V gene (reference sequence). CDR3 coding DNA: TGTGCCAGCAGCTCCACAGGAGCGCAGTTCTTC. It translates to CASSSTGAQFF.

This clonotype was detected once. This chain joins TRBV6-1 and TRBJ2-5; tentatively, D is TRBD1 (6 bases). The CDR3 consists of 15 residues. Germline lookup yields CDR1 MNHNS and CDR2 SASEGT. V was trimmed by 7 bases and J by 0 bases, leaving 15 bases between them. CDR3 nucleotide sequence: TGTGCCAGCACCTACAGGGCAGAGTACCAAGAGACCCAGTACTTC. It specifies CASTYRAEYQETQYF.

This chain uses TRBV6-6 with TRBJ2-1; a weak D match, TRBD1 (6 bases). The CDR3 is 12 amino acids. The germline V and J ends were trimmed by 9 bases and 6 bases, with 12 bases remaining between them. Germline CDR1 and CDR2: MNHNY and SVGAGI (reference sequence). CDR3 protein: CASNRVGNEQFF. CDR3 sequence (DNA): TGTGCCAGTAACAGGGTAGGCAATGAGCAGTTCTTC.

This clonotype showed up just a few times. The V gene is TRBV7-2, the J gene TRBJ2-1; 11 nucleotides agree with TRBD1. This CDR3 spans 15 amino acids. Unmatched junction bases numbered 6, after V lost 4 bases and J lost 7 bases. Germline CDR1 reads SGHTA; CDR2 reads FQGNSA. The CDR3: CASSYRDRGLNEQFF. The DNA of the CDR3 is TGTGCCAGCAGCTACCGGGACAGGGGGTTAAATGAGCAGTTCTTC.

This clonotype has just a few counts. This rearrangement joins TRBV7-9 to TRBJ2-7; D is possibly TRBD1 (6 bases). Looked up from germline, CDR1 is SEHNR and CDR2 is FQNEAQ (reference sequence). Trimming pared 5 bases from V and 3 bases from J, leaving 11 bases between. The length of the CDR3 is 13 residues. This CDR3 reads CASSQGTIYEQYF. As DNA, the CDR3 is TGTGCCAGCAGCCAAGGGACAATCTACGAGCAGTACTTC.

In its sample, this clonotype was seen many times. The chain couples TRBV20-1 to TRBJ2-5; 9 bases match TRBD1. Germline CDR1 DFQATT, CDR2 SNEGSKA (reference sequence). The ends lost 3 bases at V and 7 bases at J; junction bases unmatched: 12. The CDR3 has 15 amino acids. The DNA for the CDR3 is TGCAGTGCTAGTGGGTTGGGACAGGGCTACCGGACCCAGTACTTC. This gives the protein CSASGLGQGYRTQYF.

This clonotype was seen many times. The V gene is TRBV5-1, the J gene TRBJ2-3; 11 bases are shared with TRBD2. The CDR3 totals 17 residues. Germline CDR1 is SGHRS and CDR2 is YFSETQ. Trimming at V came to 2 bases and at J to 2 bases, leaving 7 bases not matched to a gene. The CDR3 DNA reads TGCGCCAGCAGCTTTTCTACTAGCGGGGGCGCCACAGATACGCAGTATTTT. Translating gives CASSFSTSGGATDTQYF.

This clonotype was detected a few times. This sequence joins TRBV6-1 and TRBJ2-2; no firm D call. Germline assignment: CDR1 MNHNS and CDR2 SASEGT. V lost 8 bases to trimming and J lost 2 bases, with 12 bases between them. The CDR3 spans 14 residues. CDR3: CASRQAVNTGELFF. CDR3 nucleotide sequence: TGTGCCAGCCGGCAAGCTGTAAACACCGGGGAGCTGTTTTTT.

This clonotype has only a few counts. The V gene is TRBV7-9, the J gene TRBJ2-7, with 8 bases lining up with TRBD2. Germline V gene data show CDR1 as SEHNR and CDR2 as FQNEAQ (reference sequence). CDR3 length: 14 residues. Germline trimming cut 7 bases from V and 7 bases from J; bases unmatched to any gene: 12. In nucleotides, the CDR3 is TGTGCCAGCAACCCAGCGGGGGCAACGGGTGAGCAGTACTTC. It translates to CASNPAGATGEQYF.

This clonotype was observed a few times. The J gene is TRBJ2-2, the V gene TRBV7-6; tentatively, D is TRBD2 (5 bases). V was trimmed by 11 bases and J by 4 bases, leaving 17 bases between them. CDR3 length equals 14 residues. Looked up from germline, CDR1 is SGHVS and CDR2 is FNYEAQ. The CDR3 protein is CACRVYAGTGELFF. CDR3 sequence (DNA): TGTGCCTGTCGGGTGTACGCGGGCACCGGGGAGCTGTTTTTT.

This chain uses TRBV3-1 with TRBJ2-1; 10 bases fit TRBD2. The CDR3 spans 19 residues. Germline V gene data show CDR1 as LGHDT and CDR2 as YNNKEL (reference sequence). Unmatched junction bases numbered 14, after V lost 2 bases and J lost 4 bases. Written as DNA, the CDR3 is TGTGCCAGCAGCCAACGCTCAAGCCCACTAGCGGGGAAGTACAATGAGCAGTTCTTC. It translates to CASSQRSSPLAGKYNEQFF.

The chain carries TRBV5-1 and TRBJ2-7, with TRBD1 matching 9 bases. The CDR3 sequence is 14 residues long. Losses at the gene ends were 3 bases for V and 2 bases for J; bases not matched to a gene: 3. Looked up from germline, CDR1 is SGHRS and CDR2 is YFSETQ. The CDR3 DNA reads as TGCGCCAGCAGCTCCCGGGACAGGGCCTACGAGCAGTACTTC. Translated: CASSSRDRAYEQYF.